This T cell receptor beta chain originates from a study of graft-versus-host responses after intestinal transplantation. In the study overall: Recipients across the board were started on anti-thymocyte globulin induction, then kept on tacrolimus and steroids for approximately three years.

Repertoires were generated with immunoSEQ multiplex PCR, while TCRdb's copy carries only in-frame clones and drops some. The sample consists of around 15,000 clones, roughly 80% of them appearing once. The CDR3 is made up of 14 amino acids. V was clipped by 1 base and J by 2 bases, with 7 bases between them. Germline CDR1 is LGHNA and CDR2 is YSLEER. Findings and caveats of the study: The marrow of recipients harbored GvH clones, and ileum or blood showed some of them first. HvG clone declines early post-transplant were associated with peak circulating GvH levels.

Note on this clone: The antigen is not known.

Tissue processing of the graft released intraepithelial and lamina propria lymphocytes from it. The source material was ileum tissue, sampled roughly 3.5 months after intestinal transplant. This clonotype originated in a human patient who received an intestinal transplant, so some T cells may come from the graft donor. V gene TRBV4-3 combines with J gene TRBJ2-3, with D possibly matching TRBD1 (6 bases). CDR3 nucleotide sequence: TGCGCCAGCAGCCAAGGGACAGACACAGATACGCAGTATTTT. Its protein product is CASSQGTDTDTQYF.